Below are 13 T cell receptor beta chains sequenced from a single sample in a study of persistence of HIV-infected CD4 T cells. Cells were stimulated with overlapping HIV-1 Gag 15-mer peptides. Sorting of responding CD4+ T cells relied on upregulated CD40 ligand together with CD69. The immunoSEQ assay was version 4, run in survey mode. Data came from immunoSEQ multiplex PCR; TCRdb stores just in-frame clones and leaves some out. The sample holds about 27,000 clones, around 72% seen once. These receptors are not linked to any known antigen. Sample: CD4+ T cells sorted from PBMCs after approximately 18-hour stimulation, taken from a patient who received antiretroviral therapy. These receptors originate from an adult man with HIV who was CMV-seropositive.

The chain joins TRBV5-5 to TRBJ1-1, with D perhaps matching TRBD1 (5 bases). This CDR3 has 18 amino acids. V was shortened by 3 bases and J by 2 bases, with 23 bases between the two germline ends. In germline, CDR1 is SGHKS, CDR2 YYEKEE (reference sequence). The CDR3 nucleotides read TGTGCCAGCAGCTCCCACACGACAGCGTGGGGACTCAACACTGAAGCTTTCTTT. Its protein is CASSSHTTAWGLNTEAFF. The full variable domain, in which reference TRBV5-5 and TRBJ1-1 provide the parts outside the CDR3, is DAGVTQSPTHLIKTRGQQVTLRCSPISGHKSVSWYQQVLGQGPQFIFQYYEKEERGRGNFPDRFSARQFPNYSSELNVNALLLGDSALYLCASSSHTTAWGLNTEAFFGQGTRLTVV.

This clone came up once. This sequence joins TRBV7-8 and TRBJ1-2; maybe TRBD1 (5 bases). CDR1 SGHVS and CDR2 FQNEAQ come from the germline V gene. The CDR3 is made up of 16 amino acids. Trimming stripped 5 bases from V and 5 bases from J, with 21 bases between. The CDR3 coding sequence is TGTGCCAGCAGCCTAAGGACTGCTGGGGCCATATATGGCTACACCTTC. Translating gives CASSLRTAGAIYGYTF.

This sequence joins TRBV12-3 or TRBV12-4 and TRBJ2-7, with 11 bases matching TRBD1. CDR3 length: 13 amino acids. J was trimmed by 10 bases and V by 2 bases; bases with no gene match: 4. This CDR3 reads CASSLRDRGSQYF. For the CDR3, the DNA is TGTGCCAGCAGTTTAAGGGACAGGGGGAGTCAGTACTTC.

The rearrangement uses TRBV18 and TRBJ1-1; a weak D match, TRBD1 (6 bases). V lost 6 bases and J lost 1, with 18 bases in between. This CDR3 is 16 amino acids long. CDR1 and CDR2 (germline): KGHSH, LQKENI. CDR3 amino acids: CASSTPGGATNTEAFF. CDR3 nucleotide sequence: TGTGCCAGCTCCACACCGGGGGGCGCGACGAACACTGAAGCTTTCTTT.

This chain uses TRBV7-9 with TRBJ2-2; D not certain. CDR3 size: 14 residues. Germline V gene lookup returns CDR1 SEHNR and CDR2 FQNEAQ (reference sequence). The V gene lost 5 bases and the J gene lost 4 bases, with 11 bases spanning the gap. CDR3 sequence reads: CASSAPHVTGELFF. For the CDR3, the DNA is TGTGCCAGCAGCGCGCCCCACGTCACCGGGGAGCTGTTTTTT.

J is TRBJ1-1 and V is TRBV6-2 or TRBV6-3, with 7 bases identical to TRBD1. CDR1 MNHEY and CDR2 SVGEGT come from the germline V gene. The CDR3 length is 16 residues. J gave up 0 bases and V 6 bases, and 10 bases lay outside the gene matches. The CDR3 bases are TGTGCCAGCAGCCTTCCGATAGGACAGGTGAACACTGAAGCTTTCTTT. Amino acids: CASSLPIGQVNTEAFF.

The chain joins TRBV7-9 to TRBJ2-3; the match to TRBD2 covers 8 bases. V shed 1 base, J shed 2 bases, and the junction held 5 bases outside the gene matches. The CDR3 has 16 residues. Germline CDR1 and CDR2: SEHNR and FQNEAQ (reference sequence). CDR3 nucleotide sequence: TGTGCCAGCAGCTTAGGGCCGGGGGGGCCCACAGATACGCAGTATTTT. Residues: CASSLGPGGPTDTQYF.

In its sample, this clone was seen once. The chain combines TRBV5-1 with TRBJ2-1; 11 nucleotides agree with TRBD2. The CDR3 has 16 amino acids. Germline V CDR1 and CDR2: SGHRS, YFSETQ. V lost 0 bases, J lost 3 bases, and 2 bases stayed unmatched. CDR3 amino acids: CASSLVLAGGYNEQFF. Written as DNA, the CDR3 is TGCGCCAGCAGCTTGGTCCTAGCGGGGGGCTACAATGAGCAGTTCTTC.

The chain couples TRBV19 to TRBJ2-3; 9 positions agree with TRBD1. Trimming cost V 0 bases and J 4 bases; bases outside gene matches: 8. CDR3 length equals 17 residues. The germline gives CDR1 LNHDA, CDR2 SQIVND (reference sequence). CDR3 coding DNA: TGTGCCAGTAGTATAGATAGGGCGGGACAGGGTGCAGATACGCAGTATTTT. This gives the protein CASSIDRAGQGADTQYF.

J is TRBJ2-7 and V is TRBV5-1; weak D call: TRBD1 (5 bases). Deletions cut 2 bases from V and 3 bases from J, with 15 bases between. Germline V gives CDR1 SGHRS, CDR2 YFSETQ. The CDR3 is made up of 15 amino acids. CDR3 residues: CASSFRSPRDYEQYF. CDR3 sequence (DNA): TGCGCCAGCAGCTTTCGGTCCCCCAGGGACTACGAGCAGTACTTC.

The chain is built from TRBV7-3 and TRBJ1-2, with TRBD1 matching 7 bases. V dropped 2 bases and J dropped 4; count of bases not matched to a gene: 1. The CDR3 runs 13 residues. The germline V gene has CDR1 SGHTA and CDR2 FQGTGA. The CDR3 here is CASSLPGGYGYTF. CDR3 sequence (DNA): TGTGCCAGCAGCTTACCAGGGGGCTATGGCTACACCTTC.

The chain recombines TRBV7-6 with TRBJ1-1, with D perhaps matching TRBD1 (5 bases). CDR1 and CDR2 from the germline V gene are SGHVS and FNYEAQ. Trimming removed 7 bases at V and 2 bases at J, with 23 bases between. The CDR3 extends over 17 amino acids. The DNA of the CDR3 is TGTGCCAGCACCCTTATGCCGGGGGGGGATGCTAACACTGAAGCTTTCTTT. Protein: CASTLMPGGDANTEAFF.

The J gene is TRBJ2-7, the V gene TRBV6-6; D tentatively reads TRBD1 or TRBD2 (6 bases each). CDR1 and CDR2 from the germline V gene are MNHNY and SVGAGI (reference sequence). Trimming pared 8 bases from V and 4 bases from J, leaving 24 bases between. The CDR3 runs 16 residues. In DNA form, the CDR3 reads TGTGCCAGCCACCCGGGTAGGGGGGCGTTTGTGTACGAGCAGTACTTC. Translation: CASHPGRGAFVYEQYF.